This TCR beta chain was profiled in a study of beta chain features in type 1 diabetes. Expressed TCRB transcripts were sequenced, since all the RNA that had been isolated was reverse transcribed. Approximately 3.4 million reads, on average, came from each naive, central memory and regulatory T cell sample. TCRdb's table, derived via immunoSEQ multiplex PCR, lists solely in-frame clones and lacks some. The repertoire holds fewer than 350,000 clones, with roughly 15% as singletons. This clone occurred a few times. Antigen: not known. V was cut by 0 bases and J by 3 bases, with 18 bases left in between. CDR1 and CDR2 (germline): LNHDA, SQIVND (reference sequence). There are 17 residues in the CDR3. Study results and caveats: All four CD4+ subsets of Type 1 diabetes patients contained TCRB CDR3s that were moderately but significantly shorter.

The chain combines TRBV19 with TRBJ2-7; tentatively, D is TRBD1 (5 bases). This clonotype was sampled from a man between 18 and 29 years old with type 1 diabetes. The sample consisted of naive CD4+ T cells from blood. CDR3 sequence: CASSIDPSTRGVYEQYF. Written as DNA, the CDR3 is TGTGCCAGTAGTATAGATCCTTCGACAAGGGGTGTCTACGAGCAGTACTTC.